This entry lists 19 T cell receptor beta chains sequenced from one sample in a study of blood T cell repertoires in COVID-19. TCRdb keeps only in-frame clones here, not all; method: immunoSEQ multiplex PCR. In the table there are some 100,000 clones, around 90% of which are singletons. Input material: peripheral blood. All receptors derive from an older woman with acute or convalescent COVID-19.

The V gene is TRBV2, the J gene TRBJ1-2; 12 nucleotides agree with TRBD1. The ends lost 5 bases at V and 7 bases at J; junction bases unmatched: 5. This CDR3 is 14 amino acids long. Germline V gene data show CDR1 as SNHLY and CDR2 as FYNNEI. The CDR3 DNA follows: TGTGCCAGCAGTCGGGACAGGGGGCTTGCTGGCTACACCTTC. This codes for CASSRDRGLAGYTF.

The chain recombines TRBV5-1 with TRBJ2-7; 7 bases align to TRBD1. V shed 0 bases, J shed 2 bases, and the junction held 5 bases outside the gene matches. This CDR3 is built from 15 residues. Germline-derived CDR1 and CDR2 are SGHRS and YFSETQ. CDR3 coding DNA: TGCGCCAGCAGCTTGGGACAGGGCTCGCCCTACGAGCAGTACTTC. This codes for CASSLGQGSPYEQYF.

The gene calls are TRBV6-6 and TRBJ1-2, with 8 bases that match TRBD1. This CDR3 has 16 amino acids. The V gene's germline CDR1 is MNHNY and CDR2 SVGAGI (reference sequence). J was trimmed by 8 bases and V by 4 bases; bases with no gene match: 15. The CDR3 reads CASSSRDRQPRSGYTF. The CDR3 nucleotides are TGTGCCAGCAGTTCGCGGGACAGGCAGCCTCGATCAGGCTACACCTTC.

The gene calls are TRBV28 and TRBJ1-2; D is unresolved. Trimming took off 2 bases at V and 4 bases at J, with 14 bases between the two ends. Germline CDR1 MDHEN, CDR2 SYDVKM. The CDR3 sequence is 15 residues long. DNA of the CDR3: TGTGCCAGCAGTTTAACTTCCTCAGGCGTCTATGGCTACACCTTC. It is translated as CASSLTSSGVYGYTF.

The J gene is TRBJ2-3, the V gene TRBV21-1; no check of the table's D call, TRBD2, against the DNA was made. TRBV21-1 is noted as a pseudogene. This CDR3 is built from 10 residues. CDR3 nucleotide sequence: TGTGCCCTAGACGGAGATACGCAGTATTTT. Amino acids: CALDGDTQYF.

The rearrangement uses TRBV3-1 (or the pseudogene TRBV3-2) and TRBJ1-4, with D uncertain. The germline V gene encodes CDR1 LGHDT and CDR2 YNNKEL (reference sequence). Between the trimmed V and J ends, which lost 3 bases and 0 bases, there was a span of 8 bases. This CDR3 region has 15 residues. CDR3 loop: CASSQYIATNEKLFF. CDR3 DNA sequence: TGTGCCAGCAGCCAGTACATTGCAACTAATGAAAAACTGTTTTTT.

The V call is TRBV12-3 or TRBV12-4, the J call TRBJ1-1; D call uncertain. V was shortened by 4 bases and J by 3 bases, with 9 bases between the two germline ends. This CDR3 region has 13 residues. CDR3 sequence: CASSSRGDTEAFF. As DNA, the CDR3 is TGTGCCAGCAGTTCCCGCGGGGACACTGAAGCTTTCTTT.

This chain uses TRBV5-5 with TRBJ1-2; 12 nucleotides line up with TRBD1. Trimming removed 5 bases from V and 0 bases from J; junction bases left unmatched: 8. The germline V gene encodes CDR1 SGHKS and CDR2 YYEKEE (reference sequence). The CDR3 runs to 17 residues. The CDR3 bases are TGTGCCAGCAGACTGGGACAGGGGGCAAACACTAACTATGGCTACACCTTC. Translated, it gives CASRLGQGANTNYGYTF.

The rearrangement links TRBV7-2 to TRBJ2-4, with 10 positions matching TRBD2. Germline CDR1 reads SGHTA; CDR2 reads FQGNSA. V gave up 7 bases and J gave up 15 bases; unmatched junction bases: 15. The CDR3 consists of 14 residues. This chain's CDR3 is CASNPGLASGRAYF. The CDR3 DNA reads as TGTGCCAGCAACCCGGGACTAGCGTCAGGGAGGGCGTACTTC.

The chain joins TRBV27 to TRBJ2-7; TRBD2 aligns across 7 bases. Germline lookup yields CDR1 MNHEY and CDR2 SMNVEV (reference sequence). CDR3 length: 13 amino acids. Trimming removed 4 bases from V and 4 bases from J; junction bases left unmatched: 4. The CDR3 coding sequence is TGTGCCAGCAGTTGGACTAGTAATTACGAGCAGTACTTC. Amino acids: CASSWTSNYEQYF.

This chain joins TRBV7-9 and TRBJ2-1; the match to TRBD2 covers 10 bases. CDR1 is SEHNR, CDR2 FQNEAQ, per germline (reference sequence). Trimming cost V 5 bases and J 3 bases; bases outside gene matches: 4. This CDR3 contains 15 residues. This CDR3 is CASSPGLAVYNEQFF. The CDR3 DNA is TGTGCCAGCAGCCCCGGACTAGCGGTCTACAATGAGCAGTTCTTC.

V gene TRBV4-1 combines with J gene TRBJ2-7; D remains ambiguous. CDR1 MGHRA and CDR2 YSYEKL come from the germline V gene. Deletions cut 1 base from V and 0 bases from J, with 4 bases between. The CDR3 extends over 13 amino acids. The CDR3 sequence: CASSQAGSYEQYF. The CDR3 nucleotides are TGCGCCAGCAGCCAAGCCGGCTCCTACGAGCAGTACTTC.

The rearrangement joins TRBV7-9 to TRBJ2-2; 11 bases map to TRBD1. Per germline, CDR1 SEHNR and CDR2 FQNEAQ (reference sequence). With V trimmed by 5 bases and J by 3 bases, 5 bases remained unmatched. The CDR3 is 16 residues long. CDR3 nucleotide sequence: TGTGCCAGCAGCCAATTGGACAGGGGGCACACCGGGGAGCTGTTTTTT. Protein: CASSQLDRGHTGELFF.

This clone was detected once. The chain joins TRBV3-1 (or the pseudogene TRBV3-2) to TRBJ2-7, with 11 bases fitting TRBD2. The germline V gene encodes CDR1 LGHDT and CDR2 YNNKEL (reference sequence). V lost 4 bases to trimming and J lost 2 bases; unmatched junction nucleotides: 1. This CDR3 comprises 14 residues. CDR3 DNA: TGTGCCAGCAGCCCGACTAGCGGGACCTACGAGCAGTACTTC. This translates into CASSPTSGTYEQYF.

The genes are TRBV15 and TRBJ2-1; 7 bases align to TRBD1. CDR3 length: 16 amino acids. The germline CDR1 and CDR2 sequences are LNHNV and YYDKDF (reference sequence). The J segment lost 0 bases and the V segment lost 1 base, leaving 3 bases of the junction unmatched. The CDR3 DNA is TGTGCCACCAGCAGAGGGGACAGCCGCTCCTACAATGAGCAGTTCTTC. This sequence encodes CATSRGDSRSYNEQFF.

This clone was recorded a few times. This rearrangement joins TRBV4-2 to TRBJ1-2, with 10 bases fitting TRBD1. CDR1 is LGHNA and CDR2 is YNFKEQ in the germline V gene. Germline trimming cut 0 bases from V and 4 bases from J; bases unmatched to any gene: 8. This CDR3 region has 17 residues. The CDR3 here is CASSQEGDRGRGYGYTF. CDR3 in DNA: TGTGCCAGCAGCCAAGAGGGAGACAGGGGGCGCGGCTATGGCTACACCTTC.

CDR3 nucleotides: TGTGCCAGCAGCGCAGGACAGGGACTATACAATGAGCAGTTCTTC. Its protein product is CASSAGQGLYNEQFF. V is TRBV9 and J is TRBJ2-1; TRBD1 might be the D (8 bases). CDR1 and CDR2 from the germline V gene are SGDLS and YYNGEE. The CDR3 loop spans 15 amino acids. V was clipped by 3 bases and J by 4 bases, with 14 bases between them.

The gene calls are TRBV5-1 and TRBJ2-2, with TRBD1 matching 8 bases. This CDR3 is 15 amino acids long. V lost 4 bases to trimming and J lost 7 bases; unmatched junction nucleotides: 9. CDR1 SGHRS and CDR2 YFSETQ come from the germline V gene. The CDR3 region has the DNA TGCGCCAGCAGCCCAGGGGGCTCGGGTAACGGGGAGCTGTTTTTT. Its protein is CASSPGGSGNGELFF.

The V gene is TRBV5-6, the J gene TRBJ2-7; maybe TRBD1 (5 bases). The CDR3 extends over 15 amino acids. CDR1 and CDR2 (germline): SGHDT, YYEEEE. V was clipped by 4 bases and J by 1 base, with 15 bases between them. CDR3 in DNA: TGTGCCAGCAGCCAGTATTCAGGGTTTTCCTACGAGCAGTACTTC. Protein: CASSQYSGFSYEQYF.